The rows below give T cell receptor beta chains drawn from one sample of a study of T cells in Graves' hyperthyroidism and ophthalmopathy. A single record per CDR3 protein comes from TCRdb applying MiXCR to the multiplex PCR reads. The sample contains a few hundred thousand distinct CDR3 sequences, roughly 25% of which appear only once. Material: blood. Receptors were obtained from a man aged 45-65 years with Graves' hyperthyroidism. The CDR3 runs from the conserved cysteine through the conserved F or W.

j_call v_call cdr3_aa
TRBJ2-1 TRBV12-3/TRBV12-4 CASSSYRGSGNEQFF
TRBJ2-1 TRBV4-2 CASSQDGLAASSYNEQFF
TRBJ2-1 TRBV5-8 CASSWGGTSGRSDEQFF
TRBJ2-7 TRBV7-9 CASSEFVAGRSSYEQYF
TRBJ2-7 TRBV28 CASSSEGPRRYEQYF
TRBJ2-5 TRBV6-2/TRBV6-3 CASRAGLAVGETQYF
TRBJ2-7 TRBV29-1 CSGEQGREQYF
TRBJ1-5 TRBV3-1 CASNPLPNQPQHF
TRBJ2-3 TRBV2 CASSEQGNTDTQYF
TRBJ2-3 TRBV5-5 CASHLSGRGQTDTQYF
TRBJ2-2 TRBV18 CASSRTNSGTLNTGELFF
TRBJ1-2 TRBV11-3 CASSFLGQGVGYGYTF
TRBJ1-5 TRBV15 CATSRGQSNQPQHF
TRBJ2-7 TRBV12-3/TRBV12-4 CASSPLRGAYEQYF
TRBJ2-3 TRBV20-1 CSARGISGIPTDTQYF
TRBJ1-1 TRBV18 CASSLNGGNTEAFF
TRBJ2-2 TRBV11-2 CASSSSDLGLAGYNTGELFF
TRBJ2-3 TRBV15 CATSQLAGTNTDTQYF
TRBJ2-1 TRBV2 CASLGLAGFREQFF
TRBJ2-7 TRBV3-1 CASWGGQGEQYF
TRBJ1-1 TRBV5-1 CASSPLLQRNTEAFF
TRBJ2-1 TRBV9 CASSPGLAGRSEQFF
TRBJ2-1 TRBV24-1 CATSNRGGAYNEQFF
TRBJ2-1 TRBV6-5 CASSYGLAGSNEQFF
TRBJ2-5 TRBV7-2 CASSTVTPGLAGEETQYF
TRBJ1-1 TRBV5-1 CASSPILGGNTEAFF
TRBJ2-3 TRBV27 CASNPSGTYTQYF
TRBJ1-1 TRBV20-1 CSAPPPTNTEAFF
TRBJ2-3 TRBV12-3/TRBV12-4 CASIQNSGTTDTQYF
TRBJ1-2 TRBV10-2 CASSETPALYGYTF
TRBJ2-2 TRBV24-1 CATRPPNTGELFF
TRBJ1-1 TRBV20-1 CSARDSGAQAFF
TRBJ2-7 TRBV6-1 CASSGLSEQYF
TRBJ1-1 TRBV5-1 CASRSGERATEAFF
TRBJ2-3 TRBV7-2 CANSFIGTDTQYF
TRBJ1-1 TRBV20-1 CSAFDINTEAFF
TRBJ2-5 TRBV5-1 CASSLGGTRGETQYF
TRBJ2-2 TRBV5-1 CASSSGQGPTTGELFF
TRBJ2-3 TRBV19 CASSIFRTSGTDTQYF
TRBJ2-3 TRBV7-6 CASSRRQGSTDTQYF
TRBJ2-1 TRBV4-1 CASSPGDARSYNEQFF
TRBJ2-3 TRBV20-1 CSAPGGVGTDTQYF
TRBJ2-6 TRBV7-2 CASSLVPSGAAGANVLTF
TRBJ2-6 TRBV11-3 CASSRSTGANVLTF
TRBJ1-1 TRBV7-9 CASSTHLPDTEAFF
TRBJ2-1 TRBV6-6 CASSFSAHEQFF
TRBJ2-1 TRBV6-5 CASSYEGAPYNEQFF
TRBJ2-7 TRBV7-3 CTSSLTWTGPYEQYF
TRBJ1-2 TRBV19 CASSTKQQGSYGYTF
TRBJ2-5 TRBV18 CASSPGRRETQYF
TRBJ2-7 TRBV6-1 CASSATRGGQYF
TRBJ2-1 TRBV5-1 CASTQGGSYNEQFF
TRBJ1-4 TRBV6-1 CASSSRPTGGNEKLFF
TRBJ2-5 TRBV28 CASRGGIALETQYF
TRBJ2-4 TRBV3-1 CASSQEWGSAKNIQYF